These 18 T cell receptor beta chains originate from one sample sequenced in a study of blood T cells in healthy people across ages (dated by TCRdb to the mid-2010s). Libraries came from 5' RACE. The instrument was an Illumina HiSeq 2500. The second PCR ran for about 7 to 11 cycles and used a J-beta primer mix along with a sample-barcoded 5' primer. TCRdb ran its own pipeline on the public reads, namely fastp trimming at Q25 and MiXCR clone calling, and kept in-frame beta chains. Rows with a matching CDR3 protein are joined into one entry that keeps the most common DNA and genes. Here the sample has some 1.4 million distinct CDR3 sequences; approximately 40% occur a single time. The biggest ten clones account for 7% to 9% of the sample. The specimen sequenced was blood. These TCRs come from a woman between 18 and 29 years old in good health.

The chain joins TRBV7-8 to TRBJ2-3; TRBD2 is a possible D gene (6 bases). Germline CDR1 is SGHVS and CDR2 is FQNEAQ. The CDR3 is made up of 14 amino acids. Trimming took 2 bases from V and 7 from J, leaving 13 bases between them. The CDR3 DNA is TGTGCCAGCAGCTTATTATTAGGCGGGAATACGCAGTATTTT. Translated, it gives CASSLLLGGNTQYF.

This chain links TRBV3-1 with TRBJ2-3; possible D gene TRBD2, 5 bases. Germline loops: CDR1 LGHDT, CDR2 YNNKEL (reference sequence). CDR3 size: 15 residues. V was shortened by 0 bases and J by 1 base, with 8 bases between the two germline ends. The CDR3, as DNA: TGTGCCAGCAGCCAAGATGTGAGGGGCACAGATACGCAGTATTTT. It encodes CASSQDVRGTDTQYF.

The chain uses TRBV5-5 and TRBJ1-4; 7 bases are a match to TRBD1. The CDR3 is 15 amino acids. Germline loops: CDR1 SGHKS, CDR2 YYEKEE (reference sequence). After removal of 4 bases from V and 0 bases from J, the junction contained 3 bases not matched to a gene. The CDR3 reads CASSTGAATNEKLFF. The CDR3 coding sequence is TGTGCCAGCAGCACAGGGGCTGCAACTAATGAAAAACTGTTTTTT.

V usage is TRBV7-3 and J usage is TRBJ2-2; TRBD2 matches 9 bases. Germline CDR1 and CDR2: SGHTA and FQGTGA. J gave up 1 base and V 5 bases, and 2 bases lay outside the gene matches. The CDR3 covers 15 residues. The CDR3 bases are TGTGCCAGCAGCCCTAGCGGGGAGAACACCGGGGAGCTGTTTTTT. This codes for CASSPSGENTGELFF.

The sample holds a few counts of this clonotype. A much bigger clone sits one base away, suggesting this may be a read error. The V gene is TRBV5-1, the J gene TRBJ2-7; D may correspond to TRBD1 or TRBD2 (5 bases each). The CDR3 sequence is 15 residues long. Between the trimmed V and J ends, which lost 8 bases and 7 bases, there was a span of 25 bases. Germline CDR1 is SGHRS and CDR2 is YFSETQ. The CDR3, as DNA: TGCGCCAGTCGCTCGGCCGGGACCGCTTTTGATGAGCAGTACTTC. As protein: CASRSAGTAFDEQYF.

The genes are TRBV2 and TRBJ2-3; no clear D gene. The CDR3 is 13 residues long. Germline V gene sequence: CDR1 SNHLY, CDR2 FYNNEI. V gave up 1 base and J gave up 6 bases, with 8 bases separating them. This CDR3 reads CASSEDRPDTQYF. In DNA form, the CDR3 reads TGTGCCAGCAGTGAAGACCGCCCGGATACGCAGTATTTT.

The chain is built from TRBV20-1 and TRBJ2-1, with 8 positions matching TRBD2. From germline, CDR1 is DFQATT and CDR2 SNEGSKA (reference sequence). CDR3 length: 14 residues. V was pared by 5 bases and J by 8 bases, with 11 bases of the junction left unmatched. In nucleotides, the CDR3 is TGCAGTGCTGTCGTAGCGGGATCTGCGCATGAGCAGTTCTTC. Translating gives CSAVVAGSAHEQFF.

J is TRBJ2-1 and V is TRBV6-1; the D gene is possibly TRBD1 (6 bases). CDR1 and CDR2 (germline): MNHNS, SASEGT. This CDR3 is built from 14 residues. V lost 10 bases and J 4 bases, leaving 17 bases between the germline ends. CDR3 nucleotides: TGTGCCACCACCTCGGGACACTCGTACAATGAGCAGTTCTTC. Protein sequence: CATTSGHSYNEQFF.

V is TRBV20-1 and J is TRBJ2-1, with 8 bases aligning to TRBD2. The CDR3 contains 16 residues. The germline gives CDR1 DFQATT, CDR2 SNEGSKA (reference sequence). J was trimmed by 1 base and V by 2 bases; bases with no gene match: 7. The CDR3 sequence: CSARRGAGGSYNEQFF. CDR3 nucleotides: TGCAGTGCTAGAAGGGGGGCGGGGGGATCCTACAATGAGCAGTTCTTC.

This clonotype was seen a handful of times. The chain uses TRBV6-1 and TRBJ2-5, with TRBD2 matching over 10 bases. Germline values: CDR1 MNHNS, CDR2 SASEGT. The CDR3 consists of 16 residues. J lost 2 bases, V lost 2 bases, and 5 bases had no gene match. The chain's CDR3 is CASSELIAGGQETQYF. In DNA, the CDR3 is TGTGCCAGCAGTGAATTAATAGCGGGAGGACAAGAGACCCAGTACTTC.

The table lists this clonotype with a few counts. The chain uses TRBV20-1 and TRBJ2-5, with D perhaps matching TRBD1 (6 bases). The CDR3 covers 13 residues. Germline V gives CDR1 DFQATT, CDR2 SNEGSKA (reference sequence). The V and J ends lost 5 bases and 1 base respectively, with 11 bases between them. This chain's CDR3 is CSAPRQAQETQYF. CDR3 sequence (DNA): TGCAGTGCTCCCAGACAGGCCCAAGAGACCCAGTACTTC.

V gene TRBV5-1 combines with J gene TRBJ1-2; D remains unclear. Trimming removed 4 bases at V and 0 bases at J, with 13 bases between. The CDR3 is made up of 15 amino acids. Germline V gene sequence: CDR1 SGHRS, CDR2 YFSETQ. The CDR3 spells CASSVLMSSNYGYTF. The CDR3 DNA is TGCGCCAGCAGCGTCCTTATGAGTTCTAACTATGGCTACACCTTC.

The rearrangement joins TRBV2 to TRBJ1-5; possibly TRBD1 for D (6 bases). CDR3 length equals 16 residues. Trimming left V 8 bases short and J 6 bases short, with 23 bases between. Germline-derived CDR1 and CDR2 are SNHLY and FYNNEI. CDR3 in amino acids: CASLPVGQGLGQPQHF. CDR3 in DNA: TGTGCCAGCCTACCGGTGGGGCAGGGGTTGGGTCAGCCCCAGCATTTT.

V gene TRBV28 combines with J gene TRBJ2-3; either TRBD1 or TRBD2 may supply D (5 bases each). Per germline, CDR1 MDHEN and CDR2 SYDVKM. The CDR3 sequence is 13 residues long. V lost 7 bases and J 2 bases, leaving 10 bases between the germline ends. The CDR3 nucleotides read TGTGCCAGCAACGAGGGGATCACAGATACGCAGTATTTT. It translates to CASNEGITDTQYF.

This chain joins TRBV20-1 and TRBJ2-1; the match to TRBD2 covers 8 bases. Germline V gene lookup returns CDR1 DFQATT and CDR2 SNEGSKA (reference sequence). This CDR3 is built from 18 residues. J gave up 1 base and V 0 bases, and 11 bases lay outside the gene matches. CDR3 in amino acids: CSARDAGTASGSYNEQFF. CDR3 coding DNA: TGCAGTGCTAGAGATGCGGGCACCGCTAGCGGGTCCTACAATGAGCAGTTCTTC.

A few counts support this clonotype. The chain employs TRBV2 and TRBJ2-1, with 13 bases that match TRBD2. The CDR3 covers 17 residues. Germline CDR1 and CDR2: SNHLY and FYNNEI. V trimming: 4 bases; J trimming: 7 bases; junction bases outside the gene matches: 10. In DNA, the CDR3 is TGTGCCAGCAGTGGAGGGACTAGCGGGATTCTCAGGAATGAGCAGTTCTTC. It translates to CASSGGTSGILRNEQFF.

This rearrangement joins TRBV20-1 to TRBJ2-1; TRBD2 might be the D (5 bases). Germline V gives CDR1 DFQATT, CDR2 SNEGSKA (reference sequence). The CDR3 runs 15 residues. V lost 3 bases to trimming and J lost 9 bases, with 21 bases between them. The CDR3 sequence: CSASRLFSMGSEQFF. In DNA form, the CDR3 reads TGCAGTGCTAGCAGGCTATTCTCTATGGGGAGTGAGCAGTTCTTC.

The V gene is TRBV20-1, the J gene TRBJ1-2; 8 nucleotides line up with TRBD1. CDR1 and CDR2 (germline): DFQATT, SNEGSKA (reference sequence). J lost 0 bases, V lost 6 bases, and 12 bases had no gene match. The CDR3 loop spans 16 amino acids. In nucleotides, the CDR3 is TGCAGTGCCCCGGGACAGGTTAATTTACCTAACTATGGCTACACCTTC. Amino acid sequence: CSAPGQVNLPNYGYTF.